The present entry profiles one T cell receptor gamma chain with its context. The target antigen is unknown. The data derive from a study of human gamma delta and Vdelta1 T cells. TCRdb processed the PCR reads again with the CATT caller. The top ten hold roughly 2.7% of the sample, which has approximately 8,400 gamma-chain clones, 40% to 50% seen once. The trim removed 0 bases at V and 16 bases at J, leaving 6 bases unmatched. This CDR3 contains 10 residues. The germline CDR1 and CDR2 sequences are VTNTFY and YDVSTARD (reference sequence). Study-level results: Polyclonal Delta One T cells reportedly showed broad cytotoxic targeting of acute myeloid leukemia.

The receptor comes from a human donor in good health. Sequenced material: Vdelta1 gamma-delta T cells from blood grown in culture (DOT cells). V gene TRGV3 combines with J gene TRGJ1 or TRGJ2. CDR3 region: CATWDRRNLF. The CDR3 nucleotides are TGTGCCACCTGGGACAGGCGTAATCTCTTT.